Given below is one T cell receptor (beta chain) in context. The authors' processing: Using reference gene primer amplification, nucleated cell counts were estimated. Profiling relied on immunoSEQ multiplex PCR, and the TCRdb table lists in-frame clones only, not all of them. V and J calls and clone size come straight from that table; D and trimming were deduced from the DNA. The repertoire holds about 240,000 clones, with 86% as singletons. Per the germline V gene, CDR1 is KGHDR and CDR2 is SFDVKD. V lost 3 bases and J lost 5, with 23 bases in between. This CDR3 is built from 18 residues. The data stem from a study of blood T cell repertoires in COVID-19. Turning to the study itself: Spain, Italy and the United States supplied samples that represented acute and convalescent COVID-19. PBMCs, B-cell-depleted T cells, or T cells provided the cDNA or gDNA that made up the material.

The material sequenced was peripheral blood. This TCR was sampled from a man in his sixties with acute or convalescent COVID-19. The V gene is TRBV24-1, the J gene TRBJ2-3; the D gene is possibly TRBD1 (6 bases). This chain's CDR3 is CATSDPYRDTSSVDTQYF. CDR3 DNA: TGTGCCACCAGTGATCCATACCGGGACACGAGTTCTGTAGATACGCAGTATTTT.